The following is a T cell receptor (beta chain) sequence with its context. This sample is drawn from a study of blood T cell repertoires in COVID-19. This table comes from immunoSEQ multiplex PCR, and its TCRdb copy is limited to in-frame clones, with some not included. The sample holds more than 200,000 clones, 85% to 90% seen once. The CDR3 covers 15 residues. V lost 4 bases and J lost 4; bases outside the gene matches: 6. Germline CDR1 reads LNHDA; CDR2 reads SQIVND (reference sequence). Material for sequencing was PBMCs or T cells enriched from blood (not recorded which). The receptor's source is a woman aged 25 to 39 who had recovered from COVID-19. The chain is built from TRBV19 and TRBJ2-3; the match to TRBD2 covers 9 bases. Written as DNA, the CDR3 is TGTGCCAGTAGTACTATAGCGGGAGTACCAGATACGCAGTATTTT. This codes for CASSTIAGVPDTQYF.